This record covers a single T cell receptor beta chain. The antigen remains undetermined. This sample is part of a study of cytomegalovirus exposure and HLA in healthy donors. Study-wide background: Inside one of the first data releases sat 80 million to 95 million unique TCRs taken from HLA-typed donors. Points from the study as a whole: In a later analysis, TCR beta V- and J-gene trimming showed a link to a missense DCLRE1C variant. The study found most TCR sequences rare, yet found some public TCRs in many donors. Reports described diagnosis of cytomegalovirus status by the classifier as highly specific and sensitive.

The PCR ran on 60 Vbeta and 13 Jbeta primers. TCRdb keeps only in-frame clones here, not all; method: immunoSEQ multiplex PCR. In all, the sample yields roughly 50,000 clones. V shed 6 bases and J 0 bases; nucleotides not matched to a gene: 7. CDR1 is SNHLY, CDR2 FYNNEI, per germline. The CDR3 extends over 15 amino acids. The rearrangement joins TRBV2 to TRBJ2-7; the match to TRBD2 covers 8 bases. The sample taken for sequencing was PBMCs. This clonotype originated in a female donor in good health and CMV-seronegative. The CDR3 nucleotides are TGTGCCAGCAGATTGGGAAGCGGGAGCTCCTACGAGCAGTACTTC. Translated, it gives CASRLGSGSSYEQYF.